The next 8 T cell receptor beta chains were all read from a single sample in a study of spatial heterogeneity in lung cancer (dated by TCRdb to the late 2010s). What the work shows at the level of the full study, not this receptor alone: A correlation was observed between the number of expanded intratumoral alpha and beta TCRs and the tumor nonsynonymous mutation count.

What this sample's time point label stands for: sample taken at primary tumor resection. These TCRs' antigens remain unknown. Library creation used 5' RACE. This sample was sequenced with a NextSeq 500. TCRdb reran the public reads through fastp at Q25 and MiXCR, keeping productive beta chains. Rows are combined by CDR3 protein, so each entry shows the most common genes and DNA. Counted in this sample were 25,000 to 30,000 distinct CDR3 sequences; roughly 6.9% of them appeared once. The ten largest make up approximately 25% of the sample. The input for sequencing was lung tumor tissue, taken at surgery. These receptors all come from a male donor with early-stage non-small cell lung cancer.

The rearrangement uses TRBV5-1 and TRBJ1-1, with D maybe TRBD1 (6 bases). There are 14 residues in the CDR3. Trimming shortened V by 3 bases and J by 4 bases, and 13 bases separated the two germline ends. Germline CDR1 reads SGHRS; CDR2 reads YFSETQ. This CDR3 reads CASSSLQGGTEAFF. CDR3 sequence (DNA): TGCGCCAGCAGCTCGCTACAGGGCGGCACTGAAGCTTTCTTT.

This clonotype appeared many times. The chain employs TRBV3-1 and TRBJ1-1; weak D call: TRBD1 (5 bases). CDR1 LGHDT and CDR2 YNNKEL come from the germline V gene (reference sequence). CDR3 size: 15 residues. The V end was cut by 4 bases, the J end by 1 base, with 13 bases between. The CDR3 protein is CASSLSSQGNTEAFF. CDR3 nucleotide sequence: TGTGCCAGCAGCCTTTCCTCTCAGGGGAACACTGAAGCTTTCTTT.

The genes are TRBV13 and TRBJ2-3, with TRBD1 identical over 7 bases. Germline CDR1 reads PRHDT; CDR2 reads FYEKMQ (reference sequence). V was pared by 5 bases and J by 6 bases, with 14 bases of the junction left unmatched. This CDR3 has 16 residues. CDR3 DNA: TGTGCCAGCAGCCGACTCCCACGACAGGGAGTGGATACGCAGTATTTT. The encoded protein is CASSRLPRQGVDTQYF.

The table lists this clonotype with many counts. The rearrangement joins TRBV28 to TRBJ1-5; 10 nucleotides agree with TRBD1. The CDR3 contains 18 residues. Germline V gene data show CDR1 as MDHEN and CDR2 as SYDVKM. V lost 1 base and J lost 5; bases outside the gene matches: 11. This CDR3 is CASSLFSPDRGPHQPQHF. In DNA, the CDR3 is TGTGCCAGCAGTTTATTTAGTCCCGACAGGGGGCCGCATCAGCCCCAGCATTTT.

This clonotype was recorded many times. The gene calls are TRBV4-1 and TRBJ2-1; 11 nucleotides match TRBD1. In germline, CDR1 is MGHRA, CDR2 YSYEKL. This CDR3 region has 16 residues. Trimming took 7 bases from V and 4 from J; bases not matched to a gene: 9. The CDR3 loop is CASTSTGDRGYNEQFF. DNA of the CDR3: TGCGCCAGCACCAGCACAGGGGACAGGGGGTACAATGAGCAGTTCTTC.

This clonotype was observed at least ten times. The chain uses TRBV6-5 and TRBJ2-2; tentatively, D is TRBD1 (5 bases). Germline V gives CDR1 MNHEY, CDR2 SVGAGI. The length of the CDR3 is 14 residues. Trimming stripped 4 bases from V and 4 bases from J, with 10 bases between. This CDR3 is CASSFQGSTGELFF. The CDR3 region has the DNA TGTGCCAGCAGTTTCCAGGGTTCCACCGGGGAGCTGTTTTTT.

This clonotype was counted at least ten times. The V call is TRBV6-2 or TRBV6-3, the J call TRBJ2-1; TRBD1 matches 11 bases. The V gene end was trimmed by 6 bases and the J gene end by 15 bases; junction bases not matched to a gene: 7. The CDR3 contains 12 residues. CDR1 and CDR2 (germline): MNHEY, SVGEGT. For the CDR3, the DNA is TGTGCCAGCAGCGGACAGGGGGCTTATCCGTTCTTC. Amino acids: CASSGQGAYPFF.

This clonotype was seen repeatedly, ten times or more. This sequence joins TRBV11-2 and TRBJ2-1; TRBD1 agrees at 9 bases. Germline V lookup: CDR1 SGHAT, CDR2 FQNNGV. The CDR3 is 15 residues long. The V and J ends lost 5 bases and 10 bases, in that order; junction bases with no gene match: 12. CDR3 region: CASSPRPGTGTEQFF. CDR3 DNA: TGTGCCAGCAGCCCTCGTCCCGGGACAGGGACCGAGCAGTTCTTC.